This TCR beta chain is drawn from a study of CXCR3-negative and CXCR3-positive naive CD8 T cells. Findings and limits, study-wide: Freshly isolated PBMCs were used in most assays, given partial CXCR3 loss after freezing. Comparison of naive cells showed more hydrophobic TRB CDR3s in CXCR3-positive than in CXCR3-negative naive cells. Comparably high diversity marked both naive subsets, whereas memory CD8+ cells had much lower diversity. Researchers reported similar TRBV-TRBJ usage in naive CXCR3-negative and CXCR3-positive cells, though memory differed.

Comments on this clonotype: Its antigen is unidentified.

Through 5' RACE with UMI labels, the TRB cDNA libraries were prepared. From its re-call of the 5' RACE reads, TCRdb lists each CDR3 protein once, without DNA. Found here are about 63,000 distinct CDR3 sequences; the top ten clones hold around 4.9%. The length of the CDR3 is 17 residues. In germline, CDR1 is MNHEY, CDR2 SVGAGI. This clonotype was sampled from a human donor in good health. Some clones in this sample may be carry-over from other donors' samples. Sequencing input: naive CXCR3+ CD8+ T cells from blood. Subset defined: CD45RO-CCR7+CD27+CD95- naive CD8+ T cells expressing CXCR3 (TNR3+). The chain uses TRBV6-5 and TRBJ2-2; as DNA is missing, the TRBD2 call by TCRdb cannot be tested. Here the CDR3 reads CASSYSIAGDVTGELFF.